This T cell receptor (beta chain) was obtained from a study of OX40 agonist ivuxolimab in advanced cancers. For the study at large: Patients assigned to dose escalation were diagnosed with hepatocellular carcinoma, melanoma, renal cell or head and neck cancer. At roughly 83% male, the cohort had a mean age of approximately 60 years, ranging from about 23 to 79.

Sequencing used immunoSEQ multiplex PCR; TCRdb keeps in-frame clones, though not all of them. The sample lists 65,000 or so clones; around 92% were seen once. V shed 5 bases, J shed 5 bases, and the junction held 9 bases outside the gene matches. CDR3 length: 15 amino acids. Germline assignment: CDR1 PRHDT and CDR2 FYEKMQ (reference sequence). The specimen comprised CD4+ or CD8+ T cells sorted from blood, sampled in a trial of the OX40 agonist ivuxolimab. The genes are TRBV13 and TRBJ2-1; TRBD1 matches 7 bases. The clonotype was recovered from an adult with an advanced solid tumor such as melanoma, head and neck, liver or kidney cancer. The DNA for the CDR3 is TGTGCCAGCAGCACTAGAGGGGGCCCGCACAATGAGCAGTTCTTC. It encodes CASSTRGGPHNEQFF. Full variable domain (missing parts from reference TRBV13 and TRBJ2-1): AAGVIQSPRHLIKEKRETATLKCYPIPRHDTVYWYQQGPGQDPQFLISFYEKMQSDKGSIPDRFSAQQFSDYHSELNMSSLELGDSALYFCASSTRGGPHNEQFFGPGTRLTVL.